This record covers a single TCR beta chain. The clone's antigen remains unknown. Qualities for individual bases were not recorded, and no much larger clone is one base off. Enrolling through a virtual design, the prospective study's participants ranged in age from about 18 to 100 years and lived across some 23 United States geographic areas. Cohort assignment in the prospective study relied on participant-reported clinical history from a screening survey and a study questionnaire. Recovered participants in ImmuneRACE Cohort 3 were defined by two consecutive negative NP/OP PCR tests, clearance by a healthcare professional, or resolution of symptoms. In the prospective study, whole blood, serum and a nasopharyngeal or oropharyngeal swab were collected from each participant by mobile phlebotomists. Participants in the prospective study had the option to provide additional blood draws and questionnaires over an approximately 2-month period. Blood samples from the prospective study were shipped frozen or at room temperature prior to DNA extraction.

This sample is part of a study of blood T cell repertoires in COVID-19 (TCRdb year 2020). Study-level background: Collaborator samples came from the United States, Italy and Spain and covered acute and convalescent phases of COVID-19. Where available, HLA class I and class II types were obtained from metadata supplied by the sample provider rather than from assay-based typing. The dataset comprised deeply sampled blood TCRbeta repertoires from subjects exposed to, actively infected with, or recovered from COVID-19. A de-identified subject ID, COVID-19 status, age in years and sex were almost always included in the sample metadata. The material from the prospective study consisted of cDNA or gDNA derived from T cells, B-cell-depleted T cells, or PBMCs. The repertoires were released in a freely available public database intended as a resource for research on the immune response to SARS-CoV-2. Samples were obtained from the ongoing ImmuneRACE study (first 160 participants) and from about 1,300 subjects provided by 6 global collaborators. Broad study findings and their caveats: The amount of clinical and demographic metadata varied by source and participant and was provided uncurated.

The immunoSEQ Assay, a bias-controlled multiplex PCR, was used to amplify TCRbeta CDR3 regions from genomic DNA. In the paper's pipeline: The number of nucleated cells in each sample was estimated by amplification of reference gene primers within the assay. To quantify the absolute abundance of each unique TCRbeta CDR3 rearrangement, sequence reads were collapsed and filtered. For each sample, productive Simpson clonality was calculated as the square root of Simpson's diversity index over productive rearrangements. TCRdb holds this immuneACCESS table with in-frame rearrangements only. Some clones are missing; in checked studies, unresolved V genes explain under half, and the rest has no known cause. D and trimming were read from the DNA, whereas the V and J calls and clone size are those reported in that table. The sample table records some 390,000 clones; about 90% of these occur just once. The top ten clonotypes cover 1.7% of the sample.

The CDR3 has 12 amino acids, counting the end cysteine and phenylalanine. Of the read, only the CDR3 DNA is kept; its 36 bases are in frame from base 1. In the germline V gene, CDR1 corresponds to MDHEN and CDR2 to SYDVKM. V loses 7 bases, J loses 7 bases, and the germline ends lie 14 bases apart. Specimen: PBMCs or T cells enriched from blood (not recorded which). The TCR comes from a woman aged 25-40 years who had recovered from COVID-19. The chain was built from TRBV28 and TRBJ2-7; the D gene is perhaps TRBD2, from 5 matching bases. The bases read TGTGCCAGCACTCCGGGAAAAGAGGAGCAGTACTTC. It encodes CASTPGKEEQYF. Joined to the reference TRBV28 and TRBJ2-7 proteins, this CDR3 gives the full variable domain: DVKVTQSSRYLVKRTGEKVFLECVQDMDHENMFWYRQDPGLGLRLIYFSYDVKMKEKGDIPEGYSVSREKKERFSLILESASTNQTSMYLCASTPGKEEQYFGPGTRLTVT.